Presented here are 23 T cell receptor beta chains from one specimen sequenced in a study of blood T cell repertoires in COVID-19. The protocol was immunoSEQ multiplex PCR, while the TCRdb copy is restricted to in-frame clones and leaves out a portion. The sample holds 150,000 to 200,000 clones; 65% to 85% are singletons and the top ten take roughly 5%. Sequencing was performed on PBMCs or T cells enriched from blood (not recorded which). All receptors derive from a man aged 65 to 79 who had been exposed to COVID-19.

V gene TRBV19 combines with J gene TRBJ1-4; TRBD1 matches 7 bases. CDR1 is LNHDA and CDR2 is SQIVND in the germline V gene (reference sequence). The CDR3 length is 14 residues. The ends lost 5 bases at V and 5 bases at J; junction bases unmatched: 5. The CDR3 DNA follows: TGTGCCAGTAGTGTGGGACAGTGGAATGAAAAACTGTTTTTT. Its translation is CASSVGQWNEKLFF.

V usage is TRBV19 and J usage is TRBJ1-5; D gene ambiguous. The CDR3 length is 14 residues. The ends were cut back, 3 bases at V and 0 bases at J, with 6 bases in the middle. CDR1 is LNHDA, CDR2 SQIVND, per germline (reference sequence). This CDR3 is CASSITASNQPQHF. The CDR3 DNA reads as TGTGCCAGTAGTATTACAGCTAGCAATCAGCCCCAGCATTTT.

The genes are TRBV19 and TRBJ2-2; D gene uncertain. CDR1 is LNHDA and CDR2 is SQIVND in the germline V gene (reference sequence). The CDR3 totals 15 residues. V gave up 9 bases and J gave up 2 bases, with 16 bases separating them. CDR3 sequence (DNA): TGTGCCAGCATGCCCCCCCTATCAAACACCGGGGAGCTGTTTTTT. This encodes CASMPPLSNTGELFF.

The J gene is TRBJ2-1, the V gene TRBV28; D remains unclear. V shed 1 base and J shed 3 bases, with 4 bases lying between them. Per germline, CDR1 MDHEN and CDR2 SYDVKM. There are 13 residues in the CDR3. CDR3 in amino acids: CASSLFIYNEQFF. Written as DNA, the CDR3 is TGTGCCAGCAGTTTATTTATCTACAATGAGCAGTTCTTC.

V is TRBV5-4 and J is TRBJ2-6; possible D gene TRBD2, 6 bases. The CDR3 contains 15 residues. V lost 2 bases to trimming and J lost 1 base, with 7 bases between them. The germline CDR1 and CDR2 sequences are SGHNT and YYREEE (reference sequence). The chain's CDR3 is CASSLGGSGANVLTF. The DNA for the CDR3 is TGTGCCAGCAGCTTAGGAGGGTCTGGGGCCAACGTCCTGACTTTC.

The chain joins TRBV3-1 (or the pseudogene TRBV3-2) to TRBJ1-1, with a possible D match to TRBD1 (6 bases). Deletions cut 6 bases from V and 5 bases from J, with 13 bases between. The CDR3 length is 13 residues. Germline V gives CDR1 LGHDT, CDR2 YNNKEL (reference sequence). The CDR3 nucleotides are TGTGCCAGCAGGCCAAGGGGGGGGACTGAAGCTTTCTTT. Protein sequence: CASRPRGGTEAFF.

The rearrangement joins TRBV19 to TRBJ2-1, with TRBD2 matching over 9 bases. This CDR3 is built from 14 residues. CDR1 is LNHDA, CDR2 SQIVND, per germline (reference sequence). J was trimmed by 6 bases and V by 6 bases; bases with no gene match: 6. CDR3 loop: CASSRTSVPNEQFF. DNA of the CDR3: TGTGCCAGTAGCAGGACTAGCGTTCCCAATGAGCAGTTCTTC.

V is TRBV7-8 and J is TRBJ2-1; the D gene is possibly TRBD2 (6 bases). Between the trimmed V and J ends, which lost 0 bases and 7 bases, there was a span of 16 bases. The CDR3 totals 16 residues. CDR1 and CDR2 (germline): SGHVS, FQNEAQ. The CDR3 reads CASSLAGLPMGNEQFF. DNA for the CDR3: TGTGCCAGCAGCTTAGCCGGACTACCCATGGGGAATGAGCAGTTCTTC.

V is TRBV5-1 and J is TRBJ1-2; 8 nucleotides line up with TRBD1. V was clipped by 6 bases and J by 5 bases; unmatched bases: 9. Germline CDR1 is SGHRS and CDR2 is YFSETQ. The CDR3 totals 14 residues. This chain's CDR3 is CASNDQGANYGYTF. CDR3 coding DNA: TGCGCCAGCAACGATCAGGGGGCGAATTATGGCTACACCTTC.

The chain is built from TRBV2 and TRBJ1-4; D is perhaps TRBD1 (5 bases). V was pared by 4 bases and J by 8 bases, with 17 bases between. The germline CDR1 and CDR2 sequences are SNHLY and FYNNEI. The length of the CDR3 is 15 residues. The CDR3 DNA sequence: TGTGCCAGCAGTGCCTCACAGGCCCGCGCGGAAAAACTGTTTTTT. This gives the protein CASSASQARAEKLFF.

This chain connects TRBV18 to TRBJ2-3; weak D call: TRBD2 (6 bases). Germline V lookup: CDR1 KGHSH, CDR2 LQKENI. The length of the CDR3 is 16 residues. The ends were cut back, 5 bases at V and 6 bases at J, with 21 bases in the middle. CDR3 DNA: TGTGCCAGCTCAACTCGAGGGGACTCAGCGGTCGATACGCAGTATTTT. Amino acids: CASSTRGDSAVDTQYF.

The CDR3 reads CASSWEAGSGTEAFF. CDR3 in DNA: TGTGCCAGCAGTTGGGAGGCAGGGTCTGGCACTGAAGCTTTCTTT. The chain employs TRBV6-5 and TRBJ1-1, with D possibly matching TRBD1 (5 bases). This CDR3 contains 15 residues. In germline, CDR1 is MNHEY, CDR2 SVGAGI. V lost 4 bases, J lost 4 bases, and 16 bases lay in between.

The chain couples TRBV28 to TRBJ2-5; D might be TRBD1 (5 bases). Germline V gene lookup returns CDR1 MDHEN and CDR2 SYDVKM. The germline V and J ends were trimmed by 1 base and 4 bases, with 13 bases remaining between them. The CDR3 is 15 residues long. As DNA, the CDR3 is TGTGCCAGCAGTTTATATCAGGGCGGTCGAGAGACCCAGTACTTC. Protein: CASSLYQGGRETQYF.

The chain employs TRBV29-1 and TRBJ2-5; maybe TRBD2 (6 bases). The CDR3 sequence is 13 residues long. Germline V gives CDR1 SQVTM, CDR2 ANQGSEA. Between the trimmed V and J ends, which lost 5 bases and 3 bases, there was a span of 13 bases. Written as DNA, the CDR3 is TGCAGCGTTCAAAGGGTAGCGGAAGAGACCCAGTACTTC. Amino acid sequence: CSVQRVAEETQYF.

This sequence joins TRBV5-5 and TRBJ2-3; possibly TRBD2 for D (6 bases). This CDR3 has 15 amino acids. Germline V CDR1 and CDR2: SGHKS, YYEKEE (reference sequence). V shed 4 bases and J shed 2 bases, with 14 bases lying between them. CDR3 bases: TGTGCCAGCAGCCAGACGGCGGGGTTCACAGATACGCAGTATTTT. Its translation: CASSQTAGFTDTQYF.

The genes are TRBV2 and TRBJ1-4; D is perhaps TRBD1 (6 bases). With 5 bases removed from V and 0 bases from J, the gap between germline ends came to 10 bases. Germline V CDR1 and CDR2: SNHLY, FYNNEI. The CDR3 is 15 amino acids. CDR3 in DNA: TGTGCCAGCAGTAAAAACAGGGCAACTAATGAAAAACTGTTTTTT. Amino acids: CASSKNRATNEKLFF. The complete variable domain, with remaining parts taken from reference TRBV2 and TRBJ1-4, reads EPEVTQTPSHQVTQMGQEVILRCVPISNHLYFYWYRQILGQKVEFLVSFYNNEISEKSEIFDDQFSVERPDGSNFTLKIRSTKLEDSAMYFCASSKNRATNEKLFFGSGTQLSVL.

The chain combines TRBV29-1 with TRBJ2-7; tentative D call: TRBD1 (6 bases). Germline loops: CDR1 SQVTM, CDR2 ANQGSEA. CDR3 size: 11 residues. V lost 7 bases to trimming and J lost 4 bases, with 11 bases between them. CDR3 sequence: CSAGDTYEQYF. As DNA, the CDR3 is TGCAGCGCTGGGGACACTTACGAGCAGTACTTC.

This clone has a single count. V is TRBV4-1 and J is TRBJ1-2; D may be TRBD1 (5 bases). Looked up from germline, CDR1 is MGHRA and CDR2 is YSYEKL. The ends were cut back, 0 bases at V and 7 bases at J, with 12 bases in the middle. The CDR3 is made up of 14 amino acids. The DNA of the CDR3 is TGCGCCAGCAGCCAAGATCCGGGGAGGGGTGGCTACACCTTC. Amino acid sequence: CASSQDPGRGGYTF.

This chain connects TRBV24-1 to TRBJ1-2; D is unclear. The CDR3 has 11 amino acids. Trimming took off 10 bases at V and 8 bases at J, with 13 bases between the two ends. Germline CDR1 reads KGHDR; CDR2 reads SFDVKD. The CDR3 DNA follows: TGTGCCACTCGTGATGAGTGGGGCTACACCTTC. It codes for CATRDEWGYTF.

The V and J genes are TRBV7-3 and TRBJ1-1; 9 bases align to TRBD1. Germline V lookup: CDR1 SGHTA, CDR2 FQGTGA. Losses at the gene ends were 4 bases for V and 11 bases for J; bases not matched to a gene: 8. This CDR3 is 13 amino acids long. The CDR3 loop is CASSSEGQGRAFF. In DNA form, the CDR3 reads TGTGCCAGCAGCTCAGAGGGACAGGGCCGGGCTTTCTTT.

The chain has TRBV28 and TRBJ1-1; 8 bases are a match to TRBD1. After removal of 2 bases from V and 0 bases from J, the junction contained 11 bases not matched to a gene. This CDR3 has 18 residues. Germline CDR1 and CDR2: MDHEN and SYDVKM. CDR3 sequence reads: CASSLRLARTGLNTEAFF. The CDR3 DNA reads as TGTGCCAGCAGTTTACGCCTCGCCAGGACAGGGCTGAACACTGAAGCTTTCTTT. Drawing the rest from reference TRBV28 and TRBJ1-1, the complete variable domain is DVKVTQSSRYLVKRTGEKVFLECVQDMDHENMFWYRQDPGLGLRLIYFSYDVKMKEKGDIPEGYSVSREKKERFSLILESASTNQTSMYLCASSLRLARTGLNTEAFFGQGTRLTVV.

The rearrangement joins TRBV5-5 to TRBJ2-1; 7 positions match TRBD1. Looked up from germline, CDR1 is SGHKS and CDR2 is YYEKEE (reference sequence). The CDR3 spans 15 residues. V was clipped by 0 bases and J by 12 bases; unmatched bases: 12. The CDR3 DNA reads as TGTGCCAGCAGCTTGGGACAGGGAACCTACCTTGGGCAGTTCTTC. This translates into CASSLGQGTYLGQFF.

The V call is TRBV3-1 (or the pseudogene TRBV3-2), the J call TRBJ2-3, with D possibly matching TRBD2 (6 bases). With 3 bases removed from V and 2 bases from J, the gap between germline ends came to 18 bases. There are 17 residues in the CDR3. Per germline, CDR1 LGHDT and CDR2 YNNKEL (reference sequence). CDR3 sequence reads: CASSQSSGGMNTDTQYF. DNA of the CDR3: TGTGCCAGCAGCCAGAGCTCCGGAGGGATGAACACAGATACGCAGTATTTT.